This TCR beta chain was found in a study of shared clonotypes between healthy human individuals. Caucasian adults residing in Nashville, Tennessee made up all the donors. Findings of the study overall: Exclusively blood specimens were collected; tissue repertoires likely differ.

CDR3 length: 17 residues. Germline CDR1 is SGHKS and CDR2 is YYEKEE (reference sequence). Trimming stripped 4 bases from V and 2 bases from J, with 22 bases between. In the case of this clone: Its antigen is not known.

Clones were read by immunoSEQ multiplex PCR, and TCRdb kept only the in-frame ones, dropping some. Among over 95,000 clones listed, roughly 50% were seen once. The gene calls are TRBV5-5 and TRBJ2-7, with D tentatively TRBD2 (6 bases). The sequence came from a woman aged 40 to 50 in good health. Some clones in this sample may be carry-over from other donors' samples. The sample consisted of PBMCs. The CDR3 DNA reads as TGTGCCAGCAGCCAACTGGCGGGGTTCACTCTTCCCTACGAGCAGTACTTC. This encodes CASSQLAGFTLPYEQYF.